In its sample, the clone carrying this T cell receptor (beta chain) was seen a few times. The antigen is not known. TCRdb analysed the reads with MiXCR anew, one entry per CDR3 protein. Here the sample spans about 260,000 distinct CDR3 sequences, roughly 13% being singletons. The source of the sample is a study of T cell repertoires in cytomegalovirus infection. Study-wide context: CMV infection plus the matching HLA type was flagged by public TCR beta signatures.

Germline loops: CDR1 SGHTA, CDR2 FQGNSA. V lost 3 bases, J lost 7 bases, and 16 bases lay in between. This CDR3 spans 16 amino acids. General study results and limits: The study found HLA-C-restricted CMV-specific TCR beta clonotypes dominating the ex vivo response. Cumulative public TCR beta family frequency identified carriers of CMV plus the relevant HLA.

The sequencing input was PBMCs. This chain connects TRBV7-2 to TRBJ1-6, with D unresolved. This TCR was recovered from a human donor in good health (CMV status not recorded). Some clones in this sample may be carry-over from other donors' samples. The CDR3 is CASSLTPGRLNSPLHF. DNA for the CDR3: TGTGCCAGCAGCTTGACCCCTGGCAGGCTGAATTCACCCCTCCACTTT.